The T cell receptor (beta chain) described here comes from a study of Ad26.COV2.S vaccination and SARS-CoV-2 variants. Study-wide results and limits: Vaccinees displayed broader spike-specific TCR repertoires than placebo recipients. Researchers reported similar non-spike TCR breadth in vaccine and placebo recipients.

Libraries were prepared by immunoSEQ multiplex PCR; TCRdb keeps only in-frame clonotypes and omits some of them. In the table there are about 350,000 clones, approximately 90% of which are singletons. For this clone: Its antigen is unidentified.

Sequences were derived from peripheral blood, sampled after recovery from COVID-19. This TCR came from a human donor who had recovered from COVID-19.

In nucleotides, the CDR3 is TGTGCCAGCAGCTTAGCGAATCACGGTGAAGCTTTCTTT. Its translation: CASSLANHGEAFF. The rearrangement links TRBV7-2 to TRBJ1-1, with D unclear. Trimming took 0 bases from V and 7 from J, leaving 9 bases between them. The CDR3 is 13 amino acids. Germline lookup yields CDR1 SGHTA and CDR2 FQGNSA.